This T cell receptor beta chain was found in a study of identical twins. In TCRdb, the 5' RACE reads were re-called with MiXCR into one record per CDR3 protein. The sample consists of 700,000 to 950,000 distinct CDR3 sequences, roughly an eighth of them appearing once. This clonotype was seen a few times. CDR3 length: 16 amino acids. V lost 1 base to trimming and J lost 6 bases, with 16 bases between them. The germline V gene encodes CDR1 SGHVS and CDR2 FQNEAQ. These data were likewise used in another study, on yellow fever vaccine responses in identical twins.

This clonotype was obtained from a woman between 18 and 29 years old in good health. The sequencing sample was made of PBMCs. The V call is TRBV7-8, the J call TRBJ2-1, with D maybe TRBD1 (6 bases). CDR3 amino acids: CASSLVTGNPLNEQFF. The CDR3 bases are TGTGCCAGCAGCTTAGTAACAGGGAATCCGCTCAATGAGCAGTTCTTC.